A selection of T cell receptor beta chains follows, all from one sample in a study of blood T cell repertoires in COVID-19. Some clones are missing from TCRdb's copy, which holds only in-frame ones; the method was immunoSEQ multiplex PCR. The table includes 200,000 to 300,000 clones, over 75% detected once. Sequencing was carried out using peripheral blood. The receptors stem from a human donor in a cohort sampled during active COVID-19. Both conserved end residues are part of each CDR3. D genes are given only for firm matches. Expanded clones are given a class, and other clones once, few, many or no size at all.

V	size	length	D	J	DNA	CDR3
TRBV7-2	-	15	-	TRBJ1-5	TGTGCCAGCAGCTTAGGGCGCGGCAACAATCAGCCCCAGCATTTT	CASSLGRGNNQPQHF
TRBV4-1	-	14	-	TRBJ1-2	TGCGCCAGCAGCCAAGATTGGGGGGGAAGTGGCTACACCTTC	CASSQDWGGSGYTF
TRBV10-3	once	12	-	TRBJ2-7	TGTGCCATCAGGACAGGATCCTACGAGCAGTACTTC	CAIRTGSYEQYF
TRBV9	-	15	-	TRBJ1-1	TGTGCCAGCAGCCCCCGGGACACGGCGAACACTGAAGCTTTCTTT	CASSPRDTANTEAFF
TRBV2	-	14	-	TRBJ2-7	TGTGCCAGCAGTGAGCGGGGCTTGATGAACGAGCAGTACTTC	CASSERGLMNEQYF
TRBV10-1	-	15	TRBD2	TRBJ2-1	TGCGCCAGCAGCAGGGATAGCGGGGCCGACAATGAGCAGTTCTTC	CASSRDSGADNEQFF
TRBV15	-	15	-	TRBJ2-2	TGTGCCACCAGCAGAGATCTAGCGAGCACCGGGGAGCTGTTTTTT	CATSRDLASTGELFF
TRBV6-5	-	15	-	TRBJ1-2	TGTGCCAGCACCGATCGGGCGGGCACGAACTATGGCTACACCTTC	CASTDRAGTNYGYTF
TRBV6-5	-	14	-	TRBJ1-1	TGTGCCAGCAGTTACGACAGACTCGTCACTGAAGCTTTCTTT	CASSYDRLVTEAFF
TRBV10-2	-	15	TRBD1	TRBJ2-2	TGCGCCAGCAGGACCGGGACAGGGAACACCGGGGAGCTGTTTTTT	CASRTGTGNTGELFF
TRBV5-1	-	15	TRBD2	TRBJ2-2	TGCGCCAGCAGCTTAACTAGCGGGGGGACCGGGGAGCTGTTTTTT	CASSLTSGGTGELFF
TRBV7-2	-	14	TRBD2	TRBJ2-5	TGTGCCAGCAGCTTTCGGGGGGACCAAGAGACCCAGTACTTC	CASSFRGDQETQYF
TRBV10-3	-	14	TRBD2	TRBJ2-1	TGTGCCACCACCCTAGCGGGGTTCAACAATGAGCAGTTCTTC	CATTLAGFNNEQFF
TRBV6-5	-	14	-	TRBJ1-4	TGTGCCAGCAGTTCGAAAACTACAGGTGAAAAACTGTTTTTT	CASSSKTTGEKLFF
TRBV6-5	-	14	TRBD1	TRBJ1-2	TGTGCCAGCAGTGACTCGGGACAGGGATATGGCTACACCTTC	CASSDSGQGYGYTF
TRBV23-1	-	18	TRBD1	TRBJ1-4	TGCGCCAGCAGTCGCCCACTTTTCGTCGGGACAGCTAATGAAAAACTGTTTTTT	CASSRPLFVGTANEKLFF
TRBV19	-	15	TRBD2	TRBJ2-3	TGTGCCAGTACACTAGCGGGAGACCCGAGAGATACGCAGTATTTT	CASTLAGDPRDTQYF
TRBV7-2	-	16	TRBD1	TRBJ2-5	TGTGCCAGCAGCTTCAAGGGGTCAGGGGGTAGCCAGACCCAGTACTTC	CASSFKGSGGSQTQYF
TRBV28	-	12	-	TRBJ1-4	TGTGCCACCCGACAGGTTCGGCAAAAACTGTTTTTT	CATRQVRQKLFF
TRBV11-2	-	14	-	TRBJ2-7	TGTGCCAGCAGCTTAGAGCTGCTAGCGTACGAGCAGTACTTC	CASSLELLAYEQYF
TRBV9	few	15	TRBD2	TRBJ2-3	TGTGCCAGCAGCCTCCTAGCGGGAGGGGGAGATACGCAGTATTTT	CASSLLAGGGDTQYF
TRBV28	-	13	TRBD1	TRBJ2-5	TGTGCCAGCAGTTCGACAGGGGAAGAGACCCAGTACTTC	CASSSTGEETQYF
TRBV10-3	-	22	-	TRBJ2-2	TGTGCCATCAGTGAGCCGCTGGGCGGGGACAGCCGAAAACTGCCCATCACCGGGGAGCTGTTTTTT	CAISEPLGGDSRKLPITGELFF
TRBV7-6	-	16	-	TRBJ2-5	TGTGCCAGCAGCTCATGGGGGGGGCGGGCCCAAGAGACCCAGTACTTC	CASSSWGGRAQETQYF
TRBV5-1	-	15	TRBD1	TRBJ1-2	TGCGCCAGCAGCTTGTGGACAGGGGGCAGCTATGGCTACACCTTC	CASSLWTGGSYGYTF
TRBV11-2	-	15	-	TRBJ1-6	TGTGCCAGCAGCCCGCGACAGCGTCTGAATTCACCCCTCCACTTT	CASSPRQRLNSPLHF
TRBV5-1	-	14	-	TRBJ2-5	TGCGCCAGCAGCACGACGGGGTCATCGGAGACCCAGTACTTC	CASSTTGSSETQYF
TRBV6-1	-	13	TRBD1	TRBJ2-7	TGTGCCAGCAGTGAACCGACAGGGTACGAGCAGTACTTC	CASSEPTGYEQYF
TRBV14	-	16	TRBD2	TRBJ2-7	TGTGCCAGCAGCTCGTCAGCGGGACTAGCGATATACGAGCAGTACTTC	CASSSSAGLAIYEQYF
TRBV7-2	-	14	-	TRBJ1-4	TGTGCCAGCAGCTTCGCGGGGCTGGGGGAAAAACTGTTTTTT	CASSFAGLGEKLFF
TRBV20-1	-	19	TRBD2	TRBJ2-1	TGCAGTGCTAGTAACCCCGTACTAGCGGGGGGGAAGACCTACAATGAGCAGTTCTTC	CSASNPVLAGGKTYNEQFF
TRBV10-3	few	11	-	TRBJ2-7	TGTGCCATCAGTGAATCGGGAGAGCAGTACTTC	CAISESGEQYF
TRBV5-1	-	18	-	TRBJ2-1	TGCGCCAGCAGCTCCCTTCCGCCAGGGCGTTTTTCCTACAATGAGCAGTTCTTC	CASSSLPPGRFSYNEQFF
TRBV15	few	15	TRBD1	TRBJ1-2	TGTGCCACCAGCAGAAAAACAGGGGAGTACTCTGGCTACACCTTC	CATSRKTGEYSGYTF
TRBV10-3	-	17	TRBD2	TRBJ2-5	TGTGCCATCAGTGGGTTTGGGACTAGCGGGAGTGTTCAGACCCAGTACTTC	CAISGFGTSGSVQTQYF
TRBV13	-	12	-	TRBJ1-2	TGTGCCAGCAGCTTGGGCAGGGGTGGCTACACCTTC	CASSLGRGGYTF
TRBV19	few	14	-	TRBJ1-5	TGTGCCAGTAGGTGGGCAGGTAGCAATCAGCCCCAGCATTTT	CASRWAGSNQPQHF
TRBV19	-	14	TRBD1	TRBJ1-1	TGTGCCACCAAGACCAACTCAGGGGGCGGTGAAGCTTTCTTT	CATKTNSGGGEAFF
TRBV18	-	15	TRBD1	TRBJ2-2	TGTGCCAGCTCACAGGGACAGGGGAAGACCGGGGAGCTGTTTTTT	CASSQGQGKTGELFF
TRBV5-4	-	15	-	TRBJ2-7	TGTGCCAGCAGCCAGGACAGCGATGCCTCCTACGAGCAGTACTTC	CASSQDSDASYEQYF
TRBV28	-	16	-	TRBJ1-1	TGTGCCAGCAGGGTCGGGACATCTCTCATGAACACTGAAGCTTTCTTT	CASRVGTSLMNTEAFF
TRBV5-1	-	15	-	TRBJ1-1	TGCGCCAGCAGCTTGGATGTCCAAATGAACACTGAAGCTTTCTTT	CASSLDVQMNTEAFF
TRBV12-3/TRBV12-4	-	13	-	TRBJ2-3	TGTGCCAGCAGAGTAGTGGTCCCAGATACGCAGTATTTT	CASRVVVPDTQYF
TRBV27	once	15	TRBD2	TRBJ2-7	TGTGCCAGCAGAAGGGCTTCCGGCGGGGGGCGCGAGCAGTACTTC	CASRRASGGGREQYF
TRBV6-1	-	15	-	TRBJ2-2	TGTGCCAGCAGTGAAATCAGGGGTGTTAGTCGGGAGCTGTTTTTT	CASSEIRGVSRELFF
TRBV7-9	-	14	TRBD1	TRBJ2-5	TGCGCCAGCAGCCCAGGGACAGGGCAAGAGACCCAGTACTTC	CASSPGTGQETQYF
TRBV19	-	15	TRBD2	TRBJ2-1	TGTGCCAGTAGTGATAGCGGGGGCATTAAGGATGAGCAGTTCTTC	CASSDSGGIKDEQFF
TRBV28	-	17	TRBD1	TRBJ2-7	TGTGCCAGCAGTTTTTGGGGGGCGGGCAGGGGGCGGCACGAGCAGTACTTC	CASSFWGAGRGRHEQYF
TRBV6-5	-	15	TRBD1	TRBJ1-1	TGTGCCAGCAGCAGGGGGGACAGGGGAAGCACTGAAGCTTTCTTT	CASSRGDRGSTEAFF
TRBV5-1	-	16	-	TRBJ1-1	TGCGCCAGCAGACAGAGGACCGGGGGACCTTACACTGAAGCTTTCTTT	CASRQRTGGPYTEAFF
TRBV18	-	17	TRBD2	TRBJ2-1	TGTGCCAGCTCACTTACCGGCGGGAGCCGAGACGACAATGAGCAGTTCTTC	CASSLTGGSRDDNEQFF
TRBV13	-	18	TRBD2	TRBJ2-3	TGTGCCAGCAGCGGACTAGCGGGGGGCTCGGGAAACACAGATACGCAGTATTTT	CASSGLAGGSGNTDTQYF
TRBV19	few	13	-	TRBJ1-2	TGTGCCAGTAGTATGGGCAGGGGTGATGGCTACACCTTC	CASSMGRGDGYTF
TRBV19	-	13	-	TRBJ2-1	TGTGCCAGTAGTATAGCTACTAACAATGAGCAGTTCTTC	CASSIATNNEQFF
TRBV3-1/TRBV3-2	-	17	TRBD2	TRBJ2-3	TGTGCCAGCAGCCACGCTACTAGCGGGAGTAGCACAGATACGCAGTATTTT	CASSHATSGSSTDTQYF
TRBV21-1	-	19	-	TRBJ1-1	TGTGCCAGCAGCAAAGTCAAGATTCCGGGGACAGGGCCGAACACTGAAGCTTTCTTT	CASSKVKIPGTGPNTEAFF
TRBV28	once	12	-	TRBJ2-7	TGTGCCAGCAGCGACGACTACTACGAGCAGTACTTC	CASSDDYYEQYF
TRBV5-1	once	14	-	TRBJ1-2	TGCGCCAGCAGCTCGGGGGGACCGAACTATGGCTACACCTTC	CASSSGGPNYGYTF
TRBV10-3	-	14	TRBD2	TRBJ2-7	TGTGCCATCAGAGCTAGCGGGGGATCCTACGAGCAGTACTTC	CAIRASGGSYEQYF